The source of this T cell receptor (beta chain) is a study of T cells in Graves' hyperthyroidism and ophthalmopathy. Ophthalmopathy patients had moderate-to-severe active disease, CAS ≥3, NOSPECS ≥4, and disease duration under 3 months. Diagnoses used clinical symptoms, serum thyroxine and TRAb, thyroid ultrasound and orbital computed tomography. PBMCs were obtained from about 9 ml fresh peripheral blood. Using RNA transcripts as the source, TCR beta CDR3 regions were amplified. With the HTBI primer set, the TCR CDR3 went through a first round of RT-PCR. Using its own MiXCR run on the multiplex PCR reads, TCRdb lists one record per CDR3 protein. This table holds around 350,000 distinct CDR3 sequences, approximately 15% found once. V was cut by 1 base and J by 6 bases, with 6 bases left in between. The CDR3 is made up of 12 amino acids. Germline-derived CDR1 and CDR2 are LGHDT and YNNKEL (reference sequence).

Of note for this clonotype: The missing conserved phenylalanine or tryptophan at the end of this CDR3 makes a read error likely.

The TCR sequence derives from a woman aged 30 to 39 with Graves' ophthalmopathy. The sequenced material came from blood. The chain links TRBV3-1 to TRBJ1-1; D remains ambiguous. CDR3 in amino acids: CASSQGPSEAFI. Written as DNA, the CDR3 is TGTGCCAGCAGCCAAGGACCGTCTGAAGCTTTCATT.